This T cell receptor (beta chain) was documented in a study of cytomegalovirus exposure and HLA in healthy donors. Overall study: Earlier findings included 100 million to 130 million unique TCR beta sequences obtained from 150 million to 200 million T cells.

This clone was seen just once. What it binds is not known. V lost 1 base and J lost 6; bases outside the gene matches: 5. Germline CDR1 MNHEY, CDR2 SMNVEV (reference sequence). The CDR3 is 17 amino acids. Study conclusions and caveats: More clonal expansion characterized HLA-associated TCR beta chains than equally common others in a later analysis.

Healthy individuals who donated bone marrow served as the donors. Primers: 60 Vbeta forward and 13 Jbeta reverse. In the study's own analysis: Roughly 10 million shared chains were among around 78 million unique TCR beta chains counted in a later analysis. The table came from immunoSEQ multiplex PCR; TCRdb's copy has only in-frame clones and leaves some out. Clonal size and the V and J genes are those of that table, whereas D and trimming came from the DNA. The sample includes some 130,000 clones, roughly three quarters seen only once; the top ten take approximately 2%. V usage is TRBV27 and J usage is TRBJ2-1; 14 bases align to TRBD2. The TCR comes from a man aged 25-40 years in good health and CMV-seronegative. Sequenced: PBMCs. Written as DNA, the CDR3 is TGTGCCAGCAGTTTATGGGGGACTAGCGGGAGAGGCAATGAGCAGTTCTTC. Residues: CASSLWGTSGRGNEQFF.